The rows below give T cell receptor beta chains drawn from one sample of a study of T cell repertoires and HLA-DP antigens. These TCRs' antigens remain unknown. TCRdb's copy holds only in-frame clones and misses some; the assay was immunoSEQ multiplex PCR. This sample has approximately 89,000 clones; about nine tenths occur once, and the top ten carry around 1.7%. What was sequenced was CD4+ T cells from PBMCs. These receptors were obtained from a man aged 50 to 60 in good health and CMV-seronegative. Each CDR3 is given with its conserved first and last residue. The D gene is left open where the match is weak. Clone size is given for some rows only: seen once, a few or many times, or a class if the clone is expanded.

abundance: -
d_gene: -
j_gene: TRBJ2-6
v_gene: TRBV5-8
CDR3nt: TGTGCCAGCAGCTTCCGGATGATAGCTTACTCTGGGGCCAACGTCCTGACTTTC
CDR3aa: CASSFRMIAYSGANVLTF

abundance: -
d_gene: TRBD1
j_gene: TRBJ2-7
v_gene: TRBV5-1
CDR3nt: TGCGCCAGCAGGGCAGGGGGTCGCGAGCAGTACTTC
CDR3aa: CASRAGGREQYF

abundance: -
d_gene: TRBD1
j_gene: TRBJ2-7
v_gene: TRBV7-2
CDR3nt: TGTGCCAGCAGCTTTGACAGGGGGACCTACGAGCAGTACTTC
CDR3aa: CASSFDRGTYEQYF

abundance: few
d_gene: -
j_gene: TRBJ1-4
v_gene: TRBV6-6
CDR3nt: TGTGCCAGCAGTGTACGTAATGAAAAACTGTTTTTT
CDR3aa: CASSVRNEKLFF

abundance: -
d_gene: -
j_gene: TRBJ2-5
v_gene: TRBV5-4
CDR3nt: TGTGCCAGCAGCTCGGACCGCAGACAAGAGACCCAGTACTTC
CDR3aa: CASSSDRRQETQYF

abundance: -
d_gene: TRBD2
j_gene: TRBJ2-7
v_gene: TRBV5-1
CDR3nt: TGCGCCAGCAGCTTGACTAGCGTAGCCTACGAGCAGTACTTC
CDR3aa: CASSLTSVAYEQYF

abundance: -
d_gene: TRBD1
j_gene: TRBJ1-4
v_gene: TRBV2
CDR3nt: TGTGCCAGCAGTGAGACAGGGGTCCGAGAAAAACTGTTTTTT
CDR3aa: CASSETGVREKLFF

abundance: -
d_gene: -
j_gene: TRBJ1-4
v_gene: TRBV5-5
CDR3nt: TGTGCCAGCGGTCCGGGACCCCCCAATGAAAAACTGTTTTTT
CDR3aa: CASGPGPPNEKLFF

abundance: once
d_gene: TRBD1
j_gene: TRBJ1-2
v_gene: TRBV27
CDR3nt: TGTGCCACCAGGGGGTGGGTTAACTATGGCTACACCTTC
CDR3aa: CATRGWVNYGYTF

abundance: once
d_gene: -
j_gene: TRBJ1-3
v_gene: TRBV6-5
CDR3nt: TGTGCCAGCAAGAGCCAGGGCTATTCTGGAAACACCATATATTTT
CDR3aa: CASKSQGYSGNTIYF

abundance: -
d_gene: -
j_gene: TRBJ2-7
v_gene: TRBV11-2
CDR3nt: TGTGCCAGCAGCTTACAGGCACCGAGGGGTTACGAGCAGTACTTC
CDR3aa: CASSLQAPRGYEQYF

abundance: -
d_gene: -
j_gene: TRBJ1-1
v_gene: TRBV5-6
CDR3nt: TGTGCCAGCAGCAAACCGGGGAACACTGAAGCTTTCTTT
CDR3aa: CASSKPGNTEAFF

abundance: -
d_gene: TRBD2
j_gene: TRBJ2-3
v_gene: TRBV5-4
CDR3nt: TGTGCCAGCAGCTTTGTGGCGGGGGGACCGGGGGATACGCAGTATTTT
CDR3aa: CASSFVAGGPGDTQYF

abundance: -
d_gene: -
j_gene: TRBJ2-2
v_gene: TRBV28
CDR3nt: TGTGCCAGCAGTTTAGCGGGCGGGGAGCTGTTTTTT
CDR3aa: CASSLAGGELFF

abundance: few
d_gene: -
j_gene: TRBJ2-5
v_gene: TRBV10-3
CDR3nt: TGTGCCATCAGTGAAGGTCGCAAGGAGACCCAGTACTTC
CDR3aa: CAISEGRKETQYF

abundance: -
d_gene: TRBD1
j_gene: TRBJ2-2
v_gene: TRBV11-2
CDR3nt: TGTGCCAGCAGCCCTACTGGACAGGCTTGGGGCGGGGAGCTGTTTTTT
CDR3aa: CASSPTGQAWGGELFF

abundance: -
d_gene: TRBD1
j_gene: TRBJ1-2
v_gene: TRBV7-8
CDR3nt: TGTGCCAGCAGCTCCGGACAGGGTACTATCCATGGCTACACCTTC
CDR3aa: CASSSGQGTIHGYTF

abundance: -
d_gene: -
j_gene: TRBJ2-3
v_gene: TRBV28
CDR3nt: TGTGCCAGCAGTCCACGAATGAGGACAGATACGCAGTATTTT
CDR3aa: CASSPRMRTDTQYF

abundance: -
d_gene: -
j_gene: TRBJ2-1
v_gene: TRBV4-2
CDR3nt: TGTGCCAGCAGCCAAGAGGAGGTACCCTACAATGAGCAGTTCTTC
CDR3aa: CASSQEEVPYNEQFF

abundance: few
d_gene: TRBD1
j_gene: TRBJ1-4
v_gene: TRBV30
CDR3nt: TGTGCCTGGAGTGCCGGGACAGGGCCTGAAAAACTGTTTTTT
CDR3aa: CAWSAGTGPEKLFF

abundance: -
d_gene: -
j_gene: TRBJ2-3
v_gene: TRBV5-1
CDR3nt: TGCGCCAGCAGCTTGGTGGGGGGCCTAAGCACAGATACGCAGTATTTT
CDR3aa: CASSLVGGLSTDTQYF

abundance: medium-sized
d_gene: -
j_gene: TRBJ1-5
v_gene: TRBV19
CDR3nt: TGTGCCAGTAGTACAGACAGGAATCAGCCCCAGCATTTT
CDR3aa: CASSTDRNQPQHF

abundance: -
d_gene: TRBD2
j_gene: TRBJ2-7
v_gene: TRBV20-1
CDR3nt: TGCAGTGCTATCCGGGGGGGAGAGCAGTACTTC
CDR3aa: CSAIRGGEQYF

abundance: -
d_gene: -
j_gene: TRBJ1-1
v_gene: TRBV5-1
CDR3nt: TGCGCCAGCAGCTCCGGGCGGGGGAACACTGAAGCTTTCTTT
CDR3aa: CASSSGRGNTEAFF

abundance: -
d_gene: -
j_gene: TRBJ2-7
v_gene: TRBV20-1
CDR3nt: TGCAGTGCTACGCGTGTCGAGCAGTACTTC
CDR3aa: CSATRVEQYF

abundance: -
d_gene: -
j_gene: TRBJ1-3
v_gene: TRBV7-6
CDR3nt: TGTGCCAGCAGCTTAGCGGGTCTCGGGGGAAACACCATATATTTT
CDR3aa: CASSLAGLGGNTIYF

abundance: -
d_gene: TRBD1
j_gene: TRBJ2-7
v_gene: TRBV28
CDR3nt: TGTGCCAGCAGCCCCTCGGACAGGGATACTTCGGAGCAGTACTTC
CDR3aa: CASSPSDRDTSEQYF

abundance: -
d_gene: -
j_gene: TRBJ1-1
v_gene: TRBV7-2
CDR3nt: TGTGCCAGCAGCTTAGCGGCGGGTACTGAAGCTTTCTTT
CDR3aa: CASSLAAGTEAFF

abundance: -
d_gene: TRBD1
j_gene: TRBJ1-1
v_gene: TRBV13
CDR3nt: TGTGCCAGCAGACAACAGGGGAAATCTGAAGCTTTCTTT
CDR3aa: CASRQQGKSEAFF

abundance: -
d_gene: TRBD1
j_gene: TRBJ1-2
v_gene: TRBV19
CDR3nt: TGTGCCAGTAGTGCCCGACAGGGGATCAATGGCTACACCTTC
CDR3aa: CASSARQGINGYTF

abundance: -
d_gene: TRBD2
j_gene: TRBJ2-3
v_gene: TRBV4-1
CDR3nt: TGCGCCAGCAGCCCTGCGGGTTCGGGGACTAGGCCAGATACGCAGTATTTT
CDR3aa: CASSPAGSGTRPDTQYF

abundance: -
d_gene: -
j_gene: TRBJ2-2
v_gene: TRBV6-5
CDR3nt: TGTGCCAGCAGCCGCTCGGGGGAAAGGACCGGGGAGCTGTTTTTT
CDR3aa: CASSRSGERTGELFF

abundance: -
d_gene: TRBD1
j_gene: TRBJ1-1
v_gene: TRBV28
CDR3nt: TGTGCCAGCAGTCCGCCACCGACAGGGGAGTCTTTCTTT
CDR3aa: CASSPPPTGESFF

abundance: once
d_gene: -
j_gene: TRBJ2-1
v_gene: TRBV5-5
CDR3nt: TGTGCCAGCAGCTTACCTGAAGGGGCCATGAATGAGCAGTTCTTC
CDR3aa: CASSLPEGAMNEQFF

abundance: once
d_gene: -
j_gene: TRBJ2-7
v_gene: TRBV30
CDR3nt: TGTGCCTGGAAGGTAGGCGGTAACTCCTACGAGCAGTACTTC
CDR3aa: CAWKVGGNSYEQYF

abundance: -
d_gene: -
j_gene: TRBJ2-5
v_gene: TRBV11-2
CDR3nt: TGTGCCAGCAGCAGGGGGCAAGAGACCCAGTACTTC
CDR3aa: CASSRGQETQYF